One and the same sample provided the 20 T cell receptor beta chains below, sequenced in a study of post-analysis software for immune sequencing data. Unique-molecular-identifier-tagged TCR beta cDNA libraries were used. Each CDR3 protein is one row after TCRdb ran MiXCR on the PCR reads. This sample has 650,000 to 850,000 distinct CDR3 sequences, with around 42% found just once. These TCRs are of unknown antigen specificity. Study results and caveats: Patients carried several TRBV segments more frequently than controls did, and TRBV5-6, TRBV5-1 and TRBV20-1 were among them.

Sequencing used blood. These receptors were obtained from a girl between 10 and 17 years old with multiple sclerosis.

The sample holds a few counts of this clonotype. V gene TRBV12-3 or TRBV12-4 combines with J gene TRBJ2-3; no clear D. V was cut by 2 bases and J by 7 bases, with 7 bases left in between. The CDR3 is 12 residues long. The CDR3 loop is CASSLRANTQYF. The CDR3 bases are TGTGCCAGCAGTTTAAGGGCAAATACGCAGTATTTT.

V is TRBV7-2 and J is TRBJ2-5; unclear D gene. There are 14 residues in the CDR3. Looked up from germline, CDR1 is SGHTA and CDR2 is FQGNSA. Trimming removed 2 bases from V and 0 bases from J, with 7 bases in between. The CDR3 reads CASSLWADQETQYF. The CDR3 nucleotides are TGTGCCAGCAGCTTATGGGCGGACCAAGAGACCCAGTACTTC. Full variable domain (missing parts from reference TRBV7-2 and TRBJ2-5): GAGVSQSPSNKVTEKGKDVELRCDPISGHTALYWYRQSLGQGLEFLIYFQGNSAPDKSGLPSDRFSAERTGGSVSTLTIQRTQQEDSAVYLCASSLWADQETQYFGPGTRLLVL.

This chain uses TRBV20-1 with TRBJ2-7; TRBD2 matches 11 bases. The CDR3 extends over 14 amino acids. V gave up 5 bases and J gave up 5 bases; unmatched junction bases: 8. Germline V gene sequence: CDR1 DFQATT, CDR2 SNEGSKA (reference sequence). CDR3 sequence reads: CSADQLAGEDEQYF. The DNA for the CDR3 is TGCAGTGCTGACCAACTAGCGGGAGAAGACGAGCAGTACTTC.

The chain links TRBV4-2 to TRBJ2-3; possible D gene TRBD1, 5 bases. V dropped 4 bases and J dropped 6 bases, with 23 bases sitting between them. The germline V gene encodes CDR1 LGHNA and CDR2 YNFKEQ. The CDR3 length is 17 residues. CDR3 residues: CASSPPGPGPQGDTQYF. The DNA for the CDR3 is TGTGCCAGCAGCCCCCCCGGACCAGGGCCCCAAGGGGATACGCAGTATTTT.

CDR3 protein: CASSQDGQAVYGYTF. In DNA form, the CDR3 reads TGCGCCAGCAGCCAAGATGGGCAGGCAGTCTATGGCTACACCTTC. The chain is built from TRBV4-3 and TRBJ1-2; no firm D call. With 0 bases removed from V and 4 bases from J, the gap between germline ends came to 12 bases. This CDR3 region has 15 residues. Germline CDR1 reads LGHNA; CDR2 reads YSLEER.

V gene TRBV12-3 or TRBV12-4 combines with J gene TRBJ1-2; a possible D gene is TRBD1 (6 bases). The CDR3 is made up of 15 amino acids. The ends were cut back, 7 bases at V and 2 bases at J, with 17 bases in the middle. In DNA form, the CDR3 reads TGTGCCAGCACTTTGTCGGACAGACCAAACTATGGCTACACCTTC. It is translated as CASTLSDRPNYGYTF.

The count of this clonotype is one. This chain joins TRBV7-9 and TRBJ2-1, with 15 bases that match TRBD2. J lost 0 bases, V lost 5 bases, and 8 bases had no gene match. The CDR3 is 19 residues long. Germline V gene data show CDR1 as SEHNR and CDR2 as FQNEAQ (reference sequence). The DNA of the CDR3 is TGTGCCAGCAGCGGTTCCGGGACTAGCGGGAGGAGCTCCTACAATGAGCAGTTCTTC. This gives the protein CASSGSGTSGRSSYNEQFF.

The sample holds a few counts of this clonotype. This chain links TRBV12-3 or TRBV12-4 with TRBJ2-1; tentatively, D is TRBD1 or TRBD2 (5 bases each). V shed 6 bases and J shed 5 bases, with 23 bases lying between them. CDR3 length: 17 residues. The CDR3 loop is CASSPESWDGPNNEQFF. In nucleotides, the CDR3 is TGTGCCAGCAGCCCCGAATCGTGGGACGGACCTAACAATGAGCAGTTCTTC.

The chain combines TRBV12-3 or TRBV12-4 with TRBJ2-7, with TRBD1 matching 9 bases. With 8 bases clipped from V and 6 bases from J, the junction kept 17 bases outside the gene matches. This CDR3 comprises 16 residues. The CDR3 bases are TGTGCCAGCGGGTCCCGGACAGGGGCATTTAGGGTCGAGCAGTACTTC. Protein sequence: CASGSRTGAFRVEQYF.

For the CDR3, the DNA is TGTGCCAGCAGCTTAGGGGAGCAGTCGACACAGTTCTTC. Amino acids: CASSLGEQSTQFF. The V call is TRBV11-3, the J call TRBJ2-1, with D possibly matching TRBD2 (5 bases). Germline lookup yields CDR1 SGHNT and CDR2 YENEEA. Deletions cut 1 base from V and 13 bases from J, with 14 bases between. The CDR3 runs 13 residues.

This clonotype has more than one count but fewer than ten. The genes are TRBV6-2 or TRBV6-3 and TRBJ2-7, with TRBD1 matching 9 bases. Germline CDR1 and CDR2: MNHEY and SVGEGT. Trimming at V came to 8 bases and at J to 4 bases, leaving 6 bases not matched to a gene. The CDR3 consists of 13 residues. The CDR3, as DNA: TGTGCCAGCGAAGGGGACAGGGTTTACGAGCAGTACTTC. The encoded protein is CASEGDRVYEQYF.

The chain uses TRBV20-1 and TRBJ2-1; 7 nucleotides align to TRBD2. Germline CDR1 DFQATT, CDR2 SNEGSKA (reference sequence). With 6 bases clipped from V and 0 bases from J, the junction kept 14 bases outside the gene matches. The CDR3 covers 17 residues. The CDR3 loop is CSAIGASGTSSYNEQFF. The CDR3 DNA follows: TGCAGTGCCATCGGGGCTAGCGGAACCAGCTCCTACAATGAGCAGTTCTTC.

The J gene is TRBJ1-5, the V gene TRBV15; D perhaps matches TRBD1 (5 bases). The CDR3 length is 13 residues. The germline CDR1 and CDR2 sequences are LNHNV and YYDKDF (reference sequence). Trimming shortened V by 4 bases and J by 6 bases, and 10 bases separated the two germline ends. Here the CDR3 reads CATSTRVAQPQHF. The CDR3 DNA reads TGTGCCACCAGCACCAGGGTGGCTCAGCCCCAGCATTTT.

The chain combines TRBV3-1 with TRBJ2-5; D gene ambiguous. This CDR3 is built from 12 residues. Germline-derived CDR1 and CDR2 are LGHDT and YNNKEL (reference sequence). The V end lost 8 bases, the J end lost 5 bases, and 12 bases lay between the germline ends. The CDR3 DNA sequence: TGTGCCAGCGCGAGGTCCAGCGAGACCCAGTACTTC. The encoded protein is CASARSSETQYF.

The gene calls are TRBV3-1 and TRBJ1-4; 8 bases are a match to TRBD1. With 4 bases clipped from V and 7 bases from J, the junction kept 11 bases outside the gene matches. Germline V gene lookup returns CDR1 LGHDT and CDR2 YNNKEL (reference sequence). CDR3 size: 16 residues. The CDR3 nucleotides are TGTGCCAGCAGCCCTTCTAACCCAGGGGGCCTTGAAAAACTGTTTTTT. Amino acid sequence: CASSPSNPGGLEKLFF.

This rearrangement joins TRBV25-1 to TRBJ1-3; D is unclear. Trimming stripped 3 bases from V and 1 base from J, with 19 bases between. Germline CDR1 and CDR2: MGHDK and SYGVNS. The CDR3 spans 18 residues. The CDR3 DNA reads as TGTGCCAGCAGTGACCTCTACTCCGGGTTACCATCTGGAAACACCATATATTTT. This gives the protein CASSDLYSGLPSGNTIYF.

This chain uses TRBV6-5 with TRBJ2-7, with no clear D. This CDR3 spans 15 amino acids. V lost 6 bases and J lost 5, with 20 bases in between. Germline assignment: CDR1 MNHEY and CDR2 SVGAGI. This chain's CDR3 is CASRGLPGQIHEQYF. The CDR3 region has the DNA TGTGCCAGCAGAGGATTACCGGGCCAGATTCACGAGCAGTACTTC.

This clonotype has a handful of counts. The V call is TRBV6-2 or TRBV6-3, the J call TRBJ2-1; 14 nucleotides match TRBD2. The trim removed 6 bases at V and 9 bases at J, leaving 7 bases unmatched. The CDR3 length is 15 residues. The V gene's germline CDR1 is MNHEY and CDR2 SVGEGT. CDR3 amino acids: CASRPPGLAGVEQFF. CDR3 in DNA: TGTGCCAGCAGACCCCCGGGACTAGCGGGAGTTGAGCAGTTCTTC.

The CDR3 sequence: CASSPYSGLADEQYF. CDR3 sequence (DNA): TGCGCCAGCAGCCCCTACTCGGGACTAGCGGACGAGCAGTACTTC. J is TRBJ2-7 and V is TRBV4-1, with 11 positions matching TRBD2. With 4 bases clipped from V and 5 bases from J, the junction kept 7 bases outside the gene matches. Germline assignment: CDR1 MGHRA and CDR2 YSYEKL. This CDR3 comprises 15 residues.

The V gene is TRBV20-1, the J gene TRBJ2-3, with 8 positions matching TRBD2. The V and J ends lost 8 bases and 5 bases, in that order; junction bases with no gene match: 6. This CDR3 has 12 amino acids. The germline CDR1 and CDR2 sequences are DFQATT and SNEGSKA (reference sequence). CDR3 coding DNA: TGCAGTCCAAGCGGGAGAGTAGATACGCAGTATTTT. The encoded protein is CSPSGRVDTQYF.